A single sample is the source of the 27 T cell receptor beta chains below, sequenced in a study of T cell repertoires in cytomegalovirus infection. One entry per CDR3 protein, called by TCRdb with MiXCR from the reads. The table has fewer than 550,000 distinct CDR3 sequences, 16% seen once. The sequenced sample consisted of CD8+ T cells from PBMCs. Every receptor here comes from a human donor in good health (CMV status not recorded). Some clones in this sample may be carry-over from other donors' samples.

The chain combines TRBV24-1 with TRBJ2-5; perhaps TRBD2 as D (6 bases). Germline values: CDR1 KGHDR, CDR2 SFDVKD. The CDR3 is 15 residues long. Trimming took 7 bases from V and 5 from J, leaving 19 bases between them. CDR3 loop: CATRRGGAPDETQYF. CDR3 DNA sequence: TGTGCCACCAGACGCGGCGGGGCCCCGGACGAGACCCAGTACTTC.

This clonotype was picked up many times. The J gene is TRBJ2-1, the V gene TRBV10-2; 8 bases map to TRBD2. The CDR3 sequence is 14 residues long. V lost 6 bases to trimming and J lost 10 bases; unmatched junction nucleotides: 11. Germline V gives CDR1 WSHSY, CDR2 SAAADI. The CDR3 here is CASSVNLAGIEQFF. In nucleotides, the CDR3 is TGCGCCAGCAGCGTTAACTTAGCGGGAATCGAGCAGTTCTTC.

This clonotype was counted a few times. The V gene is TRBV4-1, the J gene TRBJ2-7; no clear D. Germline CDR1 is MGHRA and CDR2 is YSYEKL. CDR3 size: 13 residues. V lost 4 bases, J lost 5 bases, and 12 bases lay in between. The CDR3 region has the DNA TGCGCCAGCAGCCTTACAGAGGCGAACGAGCAGTACTTC. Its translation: CASSLTEANEQYF.

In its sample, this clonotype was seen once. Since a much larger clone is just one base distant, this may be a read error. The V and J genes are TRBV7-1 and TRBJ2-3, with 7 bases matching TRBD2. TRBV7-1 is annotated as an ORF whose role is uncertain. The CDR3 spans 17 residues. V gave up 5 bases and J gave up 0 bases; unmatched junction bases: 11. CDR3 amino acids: CASSAPPSGVSTDTQYF. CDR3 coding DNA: TGTGCCAGCAGCGCCCCCCCCAGCGGGGTTAGCACAGATACGCAGTATTTT.

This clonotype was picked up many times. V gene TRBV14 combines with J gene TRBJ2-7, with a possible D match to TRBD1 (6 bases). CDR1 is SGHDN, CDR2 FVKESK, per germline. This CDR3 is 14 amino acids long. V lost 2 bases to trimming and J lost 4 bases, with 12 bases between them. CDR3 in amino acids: CASSQTGTQYEQYF. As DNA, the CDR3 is TGTGCCAGCAGCCAAACCGGGACACAATACGAGCAGTACTTC. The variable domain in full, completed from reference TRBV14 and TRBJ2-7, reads EAGVTQFPSHSVIEKGQTVTLRCDPISGHDNLYWYRRVMGKEIKFLLHFVKESKQDESGMPNNRFLAERTGGTYSTLKVQPAELEDSGVYFCASSQTGTQYEQYFGPGTRLTVT.

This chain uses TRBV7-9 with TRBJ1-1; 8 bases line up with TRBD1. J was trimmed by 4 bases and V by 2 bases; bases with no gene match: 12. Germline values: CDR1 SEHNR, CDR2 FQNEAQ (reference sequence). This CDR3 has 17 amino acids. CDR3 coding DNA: TGTGCCAGCAGCTTATTAATCCTCGGACAGGGTAGCACTGAAGCTTTCTTT. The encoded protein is CASSLLILGQGSTEAFF.

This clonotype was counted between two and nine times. The CDR3 protein is CASSPPRTNTEAFF. CDR3 nucleotide sequence: TGTGCCAGCAGCCCCCCTCGGACGAACACTGAAGCTTTCTTT. This sequence joins TRBV4-2 and TRBJ1-1; D gene uncertain. Germline V gene data show CDR1 as LGHNA and CDR2 as YNFKEQ. The CDR3 consists of 14 residues. Deletions cut 4 bases from V and 1 base from J, with 10 bases between.

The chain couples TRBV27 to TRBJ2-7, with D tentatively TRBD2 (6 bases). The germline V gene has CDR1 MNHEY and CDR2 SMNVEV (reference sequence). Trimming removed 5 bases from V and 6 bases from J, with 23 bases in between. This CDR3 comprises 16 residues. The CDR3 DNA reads TGTGCCAGCAGTGCTGGTATCGCACTAGCAACGGGCGAGCAGTACTTC. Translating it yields CASSAGIALATGEQYF.

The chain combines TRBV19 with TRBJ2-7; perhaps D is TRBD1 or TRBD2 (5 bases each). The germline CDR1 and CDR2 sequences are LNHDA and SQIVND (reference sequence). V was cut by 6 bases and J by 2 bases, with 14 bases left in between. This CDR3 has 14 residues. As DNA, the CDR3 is TGTGCCAGTAGCTCGGGACGGAGAGCCTACGAGCAGTACTTC. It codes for CASSSGRRAYEQYF.

CDR3 region: CATSADSNTEAFF. CDR3 nucleotides: TGTGCCACATCAGCGGACTCAAACACTGAAGCTTTCTTT. This chain links TRBV2 with TRBJ1-1, with D hard to call. Trimming cost V 10 bases and J 2 bases, with 14 bases left between them. The CDR3 contains 13 residues. Germline values: CDR1 SNHLY, CDR2 FYNNEI.

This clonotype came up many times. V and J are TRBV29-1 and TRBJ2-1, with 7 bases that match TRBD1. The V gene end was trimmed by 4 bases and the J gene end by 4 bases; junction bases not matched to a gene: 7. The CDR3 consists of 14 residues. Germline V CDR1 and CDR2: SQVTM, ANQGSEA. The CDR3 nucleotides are TGCAGCGTTGCCCGACAGGGATTATACAATGAGCAGTTCTTC. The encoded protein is CSVARQGLYNEQFF.

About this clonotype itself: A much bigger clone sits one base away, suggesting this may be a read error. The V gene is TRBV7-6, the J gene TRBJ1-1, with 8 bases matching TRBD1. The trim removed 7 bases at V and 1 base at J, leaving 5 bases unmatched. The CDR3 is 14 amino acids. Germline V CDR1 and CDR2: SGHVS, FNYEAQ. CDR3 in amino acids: CASIQGAGNTEAFF. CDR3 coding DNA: TGTGCCAGCATCCAGGGGGCTGGGAACACTGAAGCTTTCTTT.

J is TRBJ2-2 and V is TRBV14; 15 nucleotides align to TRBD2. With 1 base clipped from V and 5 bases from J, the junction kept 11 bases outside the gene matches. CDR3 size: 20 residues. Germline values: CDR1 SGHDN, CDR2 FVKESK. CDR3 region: CASSQVSGTSGRYFTGELFF. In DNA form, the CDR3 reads TGTGCCAGCAGCCAAGTTTCCGGGACTAGCGGGAGGTATTTTACCGGGGAGCTGTTTTTT.

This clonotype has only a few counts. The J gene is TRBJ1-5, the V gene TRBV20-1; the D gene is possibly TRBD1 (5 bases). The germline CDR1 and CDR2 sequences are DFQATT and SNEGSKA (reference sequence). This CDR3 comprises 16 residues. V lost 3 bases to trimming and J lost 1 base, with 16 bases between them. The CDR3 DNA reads TGCAGTGCTAGGGACGGGACCCTGGTCAGCAATCAGCCCCAGCATTTT. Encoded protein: CSARDGTLVSNQPQHF.

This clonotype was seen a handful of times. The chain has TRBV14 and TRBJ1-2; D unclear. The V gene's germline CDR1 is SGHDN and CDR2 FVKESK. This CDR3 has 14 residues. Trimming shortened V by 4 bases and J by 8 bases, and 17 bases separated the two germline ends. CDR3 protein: CASSPYGPGRGYTF. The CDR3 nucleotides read TGTGCCAGCAGCCCCTACGGGCCGGGAAGAGGCTACACCTTC.

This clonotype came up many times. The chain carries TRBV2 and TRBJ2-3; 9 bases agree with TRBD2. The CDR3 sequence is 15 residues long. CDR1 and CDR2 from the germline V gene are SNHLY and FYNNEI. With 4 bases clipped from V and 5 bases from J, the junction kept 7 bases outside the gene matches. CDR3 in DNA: TGTGCCAGCAGTGGTCCTAGCGGGAAGGGAGATACGCAGTATTTT. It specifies CASSGPSGKGDTQYF.

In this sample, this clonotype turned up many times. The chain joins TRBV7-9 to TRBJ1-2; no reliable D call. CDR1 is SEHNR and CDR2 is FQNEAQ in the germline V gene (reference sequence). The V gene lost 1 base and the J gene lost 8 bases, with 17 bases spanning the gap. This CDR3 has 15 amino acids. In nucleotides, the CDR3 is TGTGCCAGCAGCTTAGAGTCAGTCCGAAGTGAGGGCTACACCTTC. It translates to CASSLESVRSEGYTF.

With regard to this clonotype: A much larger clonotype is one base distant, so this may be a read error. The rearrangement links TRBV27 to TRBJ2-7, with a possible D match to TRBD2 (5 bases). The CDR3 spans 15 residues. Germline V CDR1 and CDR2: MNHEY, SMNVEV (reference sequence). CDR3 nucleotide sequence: TGTGCCAGTTCCCTCCGGGGTCTGAGCTCCTACGAGCAGTGCTTC. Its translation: CASSLRGLSSYEQCF.

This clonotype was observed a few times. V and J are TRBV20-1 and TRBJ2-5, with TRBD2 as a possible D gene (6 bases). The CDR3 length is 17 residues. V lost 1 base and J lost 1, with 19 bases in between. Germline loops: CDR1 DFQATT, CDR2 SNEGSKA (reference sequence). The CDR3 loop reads CSARAPWGDPGQETQYF. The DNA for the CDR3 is TGCAGTGCTAGAGCCCCATGGGGGGACCCGGGCCAAGAGACCCAGTACTTC.

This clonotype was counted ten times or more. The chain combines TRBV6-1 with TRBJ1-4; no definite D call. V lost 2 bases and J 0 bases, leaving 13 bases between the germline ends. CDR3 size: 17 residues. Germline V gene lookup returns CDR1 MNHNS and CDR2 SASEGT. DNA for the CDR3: TGTGCCAGCAGTGAATACGAGGCCGCGGCAACTAATGAAAAACTGTTTTTT. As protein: CASSEYEAAATNEKLFF.

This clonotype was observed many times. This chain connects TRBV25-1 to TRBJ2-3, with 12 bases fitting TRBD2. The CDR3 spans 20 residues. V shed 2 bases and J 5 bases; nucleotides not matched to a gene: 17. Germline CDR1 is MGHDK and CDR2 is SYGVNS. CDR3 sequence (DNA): TGTGCCAGCAGTGAACAGACTAGCGGGAGACGCCCAGCCCCCTTAGATACGCAGTATTTT. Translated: CASSEQTSGRRPAPLDTQYF.

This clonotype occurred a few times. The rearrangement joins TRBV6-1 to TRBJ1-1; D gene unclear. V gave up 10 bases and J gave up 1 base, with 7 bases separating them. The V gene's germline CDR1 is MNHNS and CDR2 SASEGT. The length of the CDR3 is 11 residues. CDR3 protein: CATLWNTEAFF. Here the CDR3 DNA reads TGTGCCACTCTCTGGAACACTGAAGCTTTCTTT.

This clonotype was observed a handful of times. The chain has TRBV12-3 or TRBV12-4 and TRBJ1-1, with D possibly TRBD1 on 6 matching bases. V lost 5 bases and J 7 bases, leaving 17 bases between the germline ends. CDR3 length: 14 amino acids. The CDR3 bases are TGTGCCAGCAGTCCCTGGGGACAACCTCTTGAAGCTTTCTTT. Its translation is CASSPWGQPLEAFF.

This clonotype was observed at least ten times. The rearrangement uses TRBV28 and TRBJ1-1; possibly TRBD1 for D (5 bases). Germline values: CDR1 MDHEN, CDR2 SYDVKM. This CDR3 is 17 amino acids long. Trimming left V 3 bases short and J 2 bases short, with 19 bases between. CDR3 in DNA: TGTGCCAGCAGTTTCCCCCTGTACAGGAGTCTTAACACTGAAGCTTTCTTT. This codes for CASSFPLYRSLNTEAFF.

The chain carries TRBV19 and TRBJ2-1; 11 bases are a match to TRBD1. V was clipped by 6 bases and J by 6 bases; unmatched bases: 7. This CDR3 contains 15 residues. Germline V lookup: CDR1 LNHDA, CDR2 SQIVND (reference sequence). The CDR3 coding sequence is TGTGCCAGTAGGGCCGGACAGGGGGCGCTCAATGAGCAGTTCTTC. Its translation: CASRAGQGALNEQFF.

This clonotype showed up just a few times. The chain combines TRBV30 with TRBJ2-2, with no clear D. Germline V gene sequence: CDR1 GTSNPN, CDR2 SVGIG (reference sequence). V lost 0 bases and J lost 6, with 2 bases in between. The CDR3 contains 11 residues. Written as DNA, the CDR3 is TGTGCCTGGAGTGTATCCGGGGAGCTGTTTTTT. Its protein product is CAWSVSGELFF.

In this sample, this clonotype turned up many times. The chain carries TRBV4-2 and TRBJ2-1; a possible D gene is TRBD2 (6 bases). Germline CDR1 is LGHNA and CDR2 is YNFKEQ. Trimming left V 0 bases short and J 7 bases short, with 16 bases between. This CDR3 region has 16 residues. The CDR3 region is CASSQERSGGGNEQFF. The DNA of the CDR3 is TGTGCCAGCAGCCAAGAAAGGAGCGGTGGGGGGAATGAGCAGTTCTTC.